These 18 T cell receptor beta chains came from one sample sequenced in a study of CD8+ T cells in alopecia areata. Extracted RNA was reverse transcribed into cDNA, the sequencing template. The table came from immunoSEQ multiplex PCR; TCRdb's copy has only in-frame clones and leaves some out. The sample holds under 250,000 clones, about 58% seen once. Documented treatment: oral pan-JAK inhibitor, 5-10 mg twice daily. This specimen was CD4+ T cells sorted from blood, taken at week 4, from a patient treated with tofacitinib. Receptors were obtained from a human donor with alopecia areata.

The CDR3 DNA sequence: TGCAGCGTTGTTCTTGCATCTGGGGCCAACGTCCTGACTTTC. Encoded protein: CSVVLASGANVLTF. The chain carries TRBV29-1 and TRBJ2-6, with unresolved D. The ends were cut back, 4 bases at V and 1 base at J, with 8 bases in the middle. This CDR3 spans 14 amino acids. Germline loops: CDR1 SQVTM, CDR2 ANQGSEA.

The V and J genes are TRBV2 and TRBJ2-2; no clear D. Trimming took off 6 bases at V and 9 bases at J, with 11 bases between the two ends. This CDR3 is built from 12 residues. Germline V gene sequence: CDR1 SNHLY, CDR2 FYNNEI. The CDR3 coding sequence is TGTGCCAGCAGGAATGATCTACGGGAGCTGTTTTTT. Residues: CASRNDLRELFF.

This clone was seen at least ten times. The chain couples TRBV7-2 to TRBJ1-1; D call uncertain. The germline gives CDR1 SGHTA, CDR2 FQGNSA. The CDR3 extends over 14 amino acids. Trimming pared 1 base from V and 4 bases from J, leaving 10 bases between. CDR3 nucleotides: TGTGCCAGCAGCTTAGTATTAACAGCCACTGAAGCTTTCTTT. It encodes CASSLVLTATEAFF.

This clone was counted only a few times. This sequence joins TRBV19 and TRBJ2-1; TRBD2 aligns across 10 bases. Per the germline V gene, CDR1 is LNHDA and CDR2 is SQIVND (reference sequence). This CDR3 is 15 amino acids long. V trimming: 6 bases; J trimming: 6 bases; junction bases outside the gene matches: 8. CDR3 region: CASRSGAGGRNEQFF. The CDR3 region has the DNA TGTGCCAGTAGAAGTGGAGCGGGGGGGCGCAATGAGCAGTTCTTC.

The V and J genes are TRBV7-2 and TRBJ1-4; D is uncertain. Germline V CDR1 and CDR2: SGHTA, FQGNSA. V dropped 2 bases and J dropped 4 bases, with 11 bases sitting between them. This CDR3 is 15 amino acids long. CDR3 residues: CASSLQRSFNEKLFF. CDR3 DNA: TGTGCCAGCAGCTTACAAAGGAGTTTTAATGAAAAACTGTTTTTT.

This clone was observed a few times. The V and J genes are TRBV4-3 and TRBJ2-1, with 8 bases fitting TRBD2. CDR1 LGHNA and CDR2 YSLEER come from the germline V gene. This CDR3 has 16 residues. V was pared by 3 bases and J by 0 bases, with 4 bases of the junction left unmatched. CDR3 nucleotide sequence: TGCGCCAGCAGCCAGACACTAGCGGACTCCTACAATGAGCAGTTCTTC. Its translation: CASSQTLADSYNEQFF.

The chain couples TRBV29-1 to TRBJ1-1; no clear D. V dropped 8 bases and J dropped 4 bases, with 14 bases sitting between them. This CDR3 is built from 12 residues. Germline values: CDR1 SQVTM, CDR2 ANQGSEA. In DNA form, the CDR3 reads TGCAGCTCGACCGGGTTTAGCACTGAAGCTTTCTTT. It translates to CSSTGFSTEAFF.

The chain uses TRBV30 and TRBJ2-1; D is uncertain. Trimming left V 1 base short and J 2 bases short, with 3 bases between. CDR1 GTSNPN and CDR2 SVGIG come from the germline V gene (reference sequence). The CDR3 contains 12 residues. The CDR3 reads CAWSDTYNEQFF. The CDR3 bases are TGTGCCTGGAGTGACACCTACAATGAGCAGTTCTTC.

V and J are TRBV29-1 and TRBJ2-7; TRBD1 aligns across 10 bases. In germline, CDR1 is SQVTM, CDR2 ANQGSEA. Trimming at V came to 7 bases and at J to 7 bases, leaving 7 bases not matched to a gene. The CDR3 loop spans 12 amino acids. CDR3 DNA sequence: TGCAGCGCCCGAGACAGGGGGCTAGAGCAGTACTTC. Residues: CSARDRGLEQYF.

In this sample, this clone turned up a few times. The chain links TRBV29-1 to TRBJ1-1, with TRBD1 matching over 8 bases. The CDR3 totals 13 residues. Germline CDR1 reads SQVTM; CDR2 reads ANQGSEA. V shed 3 bases, J shed 1 base, and the junction held 1 base outside the gene matches. CDR3 region: CSVDQGANTEAFF. DNA for the CDR3: TGCAGCGTTGACCAGGGGGCGAACACTGAAGCTTTCTTT.

The V gene is TRBV19, the J gene TRBJ2-1; TRBD1 might be the D (6 bases). Trimming stripped 4 bases from V and 7 bases from J, with 11 bases between. This CDR3 has 13 amino acids. From germline, CDR1 is LNHDA and CDR2 SQIVND (reference sequence). The CDR3 here is CASSTGQNNEQFF. The CDR3 nucleotides are TGTGCCAGTAGTACCGGACAGAATAATGAGCAGTTCTTC. Complete variable domain (other parts from reference TRBV19 and TRBJ2-1): DGGITQSPKYLFRKEGQNVTLSCEQNLNHDAMYWYRQDPGQGLRLIYYSQIVNDFQKGDIAEGYSVSREKKESFPLTVTSAQKNPTAFYLCASSTGQNNEQFFGPGTRLTVL.

V gene TRBV2 combines with J gene TRBJ2-7; D is ambiguous. V was pared by 1 base and J by 5 bases, with 9 bases between. There are 13 residues in the CDR3. Germline lookup yields CDR1 SNHLY and CDR2 FYNNEI. CDR3 sequence: CASSEELIHEQYF. CDR3 DNA sequence: TGTGCCAGCAGTGAAGAGTTGATCCACGAGCAGTACTTC. The entire variable domain, with the rest obtained from reference TRBV2 and TRBJ2-7, is as follows: EPEVTQTPSHQVTQMGQEVILRCVPISNHLYFYWYRQILGQKVEFLVSFYNNEISEKSEIFDDQFSVERPDGSNFTLKIRSTKLEDSAMYFCASSEELIHEQYFGPGTRLTVT.

The table lists this clone with a count of one. This chain connects TRBV5-1 to TRBJ2-7, with D perhaps TRBD1 (5 bases). The germline V gene has CDR1 SGHRS and CDR2 YFSETQ. Trimming stripped 8 bases from V and 5 bases from J, with 11 bases between. The CDR3 spans 11 residues. In DNA, the CDR3 is TGCGCCAGAGGGGTTTCCCACGAGCAGTACTTC. Amino acids: CARGVSHEQYF.

The CDR3 bases are TGTGCCATCAGTGTAACACGGACTAGCGGGGCATACACAGATACGCAGTATTTT. Translated, it gives CAISVTRTSGAYTDTQYF. The chain joins TRBV10-3 to TRBJ2-3, with 12 bases lining up with TRBD2. The CDR3 runs to 18 residues. V was pared by 4 bases and J by 2 bases, with 10 bases of the junction left unmatched. Germline V gene lookup returns CDR1 ENHRY and CDR2 SYGVKD.

This chain connects TRBV4-3 to TRBJ2-1; 8 nucleotides agree with TRBD2. This CDR3 region has 17 residues. The V and J ends lost 0 bases and 7 bases, in that order; junction bases with no gene match: 11. CDR1 is LGHNA, CDR2 YSLEER, per germline. CDR3: CASSQESRGGRLNEQFF. For the CDR3, the DNA is TGCGCCAGCAGCCAAGAGAGCCGGGGGGGCCGGTTGAATGAGCAGTTCTTC.

The V call is TRBV12-5, the J call TRBJ1-2; TRBD1 aligns across 11 bases. The CDR3 loop spans 16 amino acids. Per the germline V gene, CDR1 is LGHNT and CDR2 is FRNRAP. Unmatched junction bases numbered 7, after V lost 4 bases and J lost 3 bases. CDR3 bases: TGTGCTAGTGGTTCTACGCGGACAGGGGGCGACTATGGCTACACCTTC. This translates into CASGSTRTGGDYGYTF.

The chain is built from TRBV7-2 and TRBJ2-1, with unresolved D. The CDR3 totals 14 residues. Per the germline V gene, CDR1 is SGHTA and CDR2 is FQGNSA. V lost 2 bases and J 5 bases, leaving 10 bases between the germline ends. CDR3 protein: CASSLSNRHNEQFF. Here the CDR3 DNA reads TGTGCCAGCAGCTTATCTAACAGACACAATGAGCAGTTCTTC. The full variable domain, completed using reference TRBV7-2 and TRBJ2-1, is GAGVSQSPSNKVTEKGKDVELRCDPISGHTALYWYRQSLGQGLEFLIYFQGNSAPDKSGLPSDRFSAERTGGSVSTLTIQRTQQEDSAVYLCASSLSNRHNEQFFGPGTRLTVL.

In its sample, this clone was seen a few times. J is TRBJ2-2 and V is TRBV19; 9 nucleotides agree with TRBD1. The CDR3 has 13 residues. The V segment lost 7 bases and the J segment 7 bases; nucleotides outside the gene matches: 4. In germline, CDR1 is LNHDA, CDR2 SQIVND (reference sequence). CDR3 bases: TGTGCCAGTAAGGGACAGGGTGTCGGGGAGCTGTTTTTT. Translated: CASKGQGVGELFF. The whole variable domain, filled in from reference TRBV19 and TRBJ2-2, reads DGGITQSPKYLFRKEGQNVTLSCEQNLNHDAMYWYRQDPGQGLRLIYYSQIVNDFQKGDIAEGYSVSREKKESFPLTVTSAQKNPTAFYLCASKGQGVGELFFGEGSRLTVL.